This entry is about one TCR beta chain. The sample belongs to a study of T cell clonotyping in hematopoietic cell transplantation. V was clipped by 6 bases and J by 1 base, with 9 bases between them. This CDR3 contains 13 residues. CDR1 is MNHEY, CDR2 SMNVEV, per germline (reference sequence). Sequencing was performed with immunoSEQ multiplex PCR; in TCRdb, only in-frame clones are kept and a portion is missing. Among approximately 16,000 clones listed, roughly 90% were seen once. Sequenced input: peripheral blood mononuclear cells. The chain joins TRBV27 to TRBJ1-1; D not certain. The source is a man aged 45 to 65 in good health. Some clones in this sample may be carry-over from other donors' samples. For the CDR3, the DNA is TGTGCCAGCAGCCTGCGGGAGAACACTGAAGCTTTCTTT. Translating gives CASSLRENTEAFF.